This T cell receptor (beta chain) appears in the sequencing data of a study of cytotoxic CD8 clonotypes in ibrutinib-treated CLL. General study findings and limits: Whereas clonality rose at ibrutinib response, it declined toward baseline at progression.

Using immunoSEQ multiplex PCR, the repertoire was profiled, and TCRdb retains in-frame clones only, with some absent. Counted here are 300,000 or so clones, roughly 70% occurring once; the ten biggest clones make up under 8%. Germline V lookup: CDR1 MNHNS, CDR2 SASEGT. The CDR3 is 19 amino acids. After removal of 3 bases from V and 4 bases from J, the junction contained 18 bases not matched to a gene. On this clone: Antigen: not known.

V is TRBV6-1 and J is TRBJ1-5; 7 nucleotides match TRBD1. The sequenced sample was PBMCs, obtained after 36 months of ibrutinib treatment. The source of this sequence is a human donor with chronic lymphocytic leukemia. The CDR3 sequence: CASSDPQPFATGRNQPQHF. The CDR3 DNA follows: TGTGCCAGCAGTGATCCCCAACCCTTCGCGACAGGGAGAAATCAGCCCCAGCATTTT.